The TCR beta chain described here comes from a study of Ad26.COV2.S vaccination and SARS-CoV-2 variants. Background on the study: Ad26.COV2.S given intramuscularly, once or twice 56 days apart.

TCRdb's table, derived via immunoSEQ multiplex PCR, lists solely in-frame clones and lacks some. The sample records hundreds of thousands of clones, roughly 90% being singletons. As to treatment: around 19 received Ad26.COV2.S at low or high dose, single or two shots; roughly 5 received placebo; per-sample allocation not given. Collection of samples fell on day 63 after the first vaccine or placebo injection. The individual, an adult aged 18-55 years, was a donor in Boston. The input for sequencing was peripheral blood, taken in a trial of Ad26.COV2.S vaccine versus placebo. The sequence came from a person aged 18-65 years who received the Ad26.COV2.S COVID-19 vaccine or a placebo.

The CDR3: CASSNSGGVETQYF. CDR3 DNA sequence: TGTGCCAGCAGCAATAGCGGGGGGGTTGAGACCCAGTACTTC. V usage is TRBV11-1 and J usage is TRBJ2-5; 11 bases fit TRBD2. This CDR3 comprises 14 residues. V dropped 5 bases and J dropped 5; count of bases not matched to a gene: 4. Germline lookup yields CDR1 SGHAT and CDR2 FQDESV (reference sequence).